This T cell receptor beta chain was sequenced during a study of blood T cell repertoires in COVID-19 (dated by TCRdb to 2018 to 2021). As for the study more broadly: The collaborator samples originated in the United States, Italy and Spain and spanned the acute and convalescent phases of COVID-19. The material from the prospective study consisted of cDNA or gDNA derived from T cells, B-cell-depleted T cells, or PBMCs. Subjects who had been exposed to COVID-19, were actively infected with it, or had recovered from it provided the deeply sampled blood TCRbeta repertoires that made up the dataset. The repertoires were made available in a free public database intended to serve as a resource for research on the immune response to SARS-CoV-2. The samples were drawn from the first 160 participants of the ongoing ImmuneRACE study and from some 1,300 subjects provided by 6 global collaborators. Sample metadata almost always included a de-identified subject ID, COVID-19 status, age in years and sex. Where available, HLA class I and class II types were taken from metadata supplied by the sample provider and were not determined by assay-based typing.

The CDR3 spans 16 residues, from the cysteine through the phenylalanine. Only the CDR3 region is kept as DNA, spanning 48 bases read in frame from base 1. The germline V gene sets CDR1 to SGHRS and CDR2 to YFSETQ. V is pared back by 5 bases and J by 4 bases, with 20 bases lying between the germline termini. In regard to this clone: Its antigen specificity is not known. No quality values exist for individual bases; no much larger clone is one base distant.

TCRbeta CDR3 regions were amplified from genomic DNA using the immunoSEQ Assay, a bias-controlled multiplex PCR. Per the authors' processing: The number of nucleated cells in each sample was estimated by amplification of reference gene primers within the assay. Sequence reads were collapsed and filtered to measure the absolute abundance of every unique TCRbeta CDR3 rearrangement. Productive Simpson clonality was computed per sample as the square root of Simpson's diversity index over productive rearrangements. TCRdb took over this immuneACCESS table, retaining in-frame rearrangements with V and J assigned. Such tables are incomplete; in checked studies, under half of the missing clones stem from an unresolved V gene, and the remainder is unexplained. V and J calls and clone size are those listed in that table; D and trimming were worked out from the DNA. The sample profile shows 240,000 or so clones; about 81% of them were found once. Together, the top ten hold 12% of the sample.

Overall study outcomes, separate from this receptor: The amount of clinical and demographic metadata varied by source and participant and was provided uncurated.

The collaborating institutions used their own protocols to collect whole blood in K2EDTA tubes. Collaborator samples were shipped for TCRbeta analysis as frozen whole blood, isolated PBMCs, or DNA extracted from either sample type. The specimen was peripheral blood. In this chain, TRBV5-1 is recombined with TRBJ2-3, and possibly TRBD2, on 7 matching bases. The sequence was obtained from a woman in her sixties with active or convalescent COVID-19. The CDR3 region reads CASRYGRGAASDTQYF. The nucleotides are TGCGCCAGCAGATATGGACGGGGGGCTGCGTCAGATACGCAGTATTTT.